The rows below give T cell receptor beta chains drawn from one sample of a study of blood T cell repertoires in COVID-19. TCRdb's copy holds only in-frame clones and misses some; the assay was immunoSEQ multiplex PCR. The sample includes roughly 90,000 clones, approximately 86% of them seen just once. The sequenced material came from peripheral blood. The receptors here all came from a man in his forties with acute or convalescent COVID-19. Each CDR3 is given with its conserved first and last residue. The D gene is left open where the match is weak. Clone size is stated in some rows and not others, as once, few, many or a class when expanded.

V	length	size	J	D	DNA	CDR3
TRBV12-3/TRBV12-4	13	NA	TRBJ2-7	NA	TGTGCCAGCAGCCAGGACTCGAGATACGAGCAGTACTTC	CASSQDSRYEQYF
TRBV6-2/TRBV6-3	14	once	TRBJ1-5	NA	TGTGCCAGCAGTTACCGGGACAACAATCAGCCCCAGCATTTT	CASSYRDNNQPQHF
TRBV5-1	14	NA	TRBJ2-7	TRBD1	TGCGCCAGCAGCTTCAGGGGGCCGACCTACGAGCAGTACTTC	CASSFRGPTYEQYF
TRBV3-1/TRBV3-2	13	NA	TRBJ2-5	TRBD1	TGTGCCAGCACTCGGACAGGGGAAGAGACCCAGTACTTC	CASTRTGEETQYF
TRBV24-1	14	NA	TRBJ1-1	NA	TGTGCCACCAGGGCCGTGACAGGAAACACTGAAGCTTTCTTT	CATRAVTGNTEAFF
TRBV27	16	NA	TRBJ1-5	NA	TGTGCCAGCAGTCCTGACCTGACAGGTAGCAATCAGCCCCAGCATTTT	CASSPDLTGSNQPQHF
TRBV5-1	14	NA	TRBJ1-2	NA	TGCGCCAGCAGCTCCGCCCTCACAGATTATGGCTACACCTTC	CASSSALTDYGYTF
TRBV19	15	once	TRBJ2-2	TRBD1	TGTGCCAGCACCCCTCTGCGACAGGGGCACGGGGAGCTGTTTTTT	CASTPLRQGHGELFF
TRBV6-2/TRBV6-3	19	NA	TRBJ2-3	NA	TGTGCCAGCAGTTATAGTCGGTCGGGGAGACCCGGAGGGACAGATACGCAGTATTTT	CASSYSRSGRPGGTDTQYF
TRBV3-1/TRBV3-2	14	NA	TRBJ1-4	NA	TGTGCCAGCAGCCAAGCTGCAACTAATGAAAAACTGTTTTTT	CASSQAATNEKLFF
TRBV19	14	NA	TRBJ2-3	TRBD2	TGTGCCAGTAGTACCGGGGGGTACACAGATACGCAGTATTTT	CASSTGGYTDTQYF
TRBV6-1	14	NA	TRBJ1-5	NA	TGTGCCAGCAGTGAGGTTGGGGGCTCCCAGCCCCAGCATTTT	CASSEVGGSQPQHF
TRBV4-3	14	NA	TRBJ1-2	TRBD1	TGCGCCAGCAGCCAAGATTGGACAGGGGATGGCTACACCTTC	CASSQDWTGDGYTF
TRBV25-1	14	NA	TRBJ1-6	NA	TGTGCCAGCAGTGGACAGCCAGATAATTCACCCCTCCACTTT	CASSGQPDNSPLHF
TRBV4-1	17	once	TRBJ1-5	NA	TGCGCCAGCAGCCAAGTGGGGGGGGGAGATAGCAATCAGCCCCAGCATTTT	CASSQVGGGDSNQPQHF
TRBV6-5	15	NA	TRBJ2-1	TRBD1	TGTGCCAGCAGTCGCTCCGGGACAGGGTTGAATGAGCAGTTCTTC	CASSRSGTGLNEQFF
TRBV25-1	16	NA	TRBJ1-1	TRBD1	TGTGCCAGCAGTGACGGGACAGGGCATATGAACACTGAAGCTTTCTTT	CASSDGTGHMNTEAFF
TRBV5-8	17	NA	TRBJ1-4	NA	TGTGCCAGCAGCATCGGCGGGGGCGGCCCAACTAATGAAAAACTGTTTTTT	CASSIGGGGPTNEKLFF
TRBV9	16	NA	TRBJ2-7	TRBD1	TGTGCCAGCAGCGTAGATCACAGGGGCGGCTCCTACGAGCAGTACTTC	CASSVDHRGGSYEQYF
TRBV7-6	13	NA	TRBJ2-1	TRBD1	TGTGCCAGCAGCGCCGGGACAGCCAATGAGCAGTTCTTC	CASSAGTANEQFF
TRBV4-1	17	NA	TRBJ2-1	TRBD2	TGCGCCAGCAGCCAAGGGACTAGCGGGCCTCGCTACAATGAGCAGTTCTTC	CASSQGTSGPRYNEQFF
TRBV12-5	15	once	TRBJ1-6	TRBD1	TGTGCTAGTGACCAAGGGACAGGAAGAAATTCACCCCTCCACTTT	CASDQGTGRNSPLHF
TRBV24-1	18	few	TRBJ2-1	NA	TGTGCCACCAGTGATCCCCAACCGGCTAGGGACTTGTCCAATGAGCAGTTCTTC	CATSDPQPARDLSNEQFF
TRBV7-9	16	few	TRBJ2-2	TRBD1	TGTGCCAGCAGCTCACCGTGGACAGGGGGGACCGGGGAGCTGTTTTTT	CASSSPWTGGTGELFF
TRBV7-9	12	NA	TRBJ2-3	NA	TGTGCCAGCAGTTCTCCCACAGATACGCAGTATTTT	CASSSPTDTQYF
TRBV5-1	14	NA	TRBJ1-2	NA	TGCGCCAGCAGCTTGGAAACAGGGAAGGATGGCTACACCTTC	CASSLETGKDGYTF
TRBV7-9	12	NA	TRBJ2-3	NA	TGTGCCAGCAGCTTTTCTACAGATACGCAGTATTTT	CASSFSTDTQYF
TRBV7-7	16	NA	TRBJ2-2	TRBD2	TGTGCCAGCAGCAGGACCGGGACTAGTTCAGGAGGGGAGCTGTTTTTT	CASSRTGTSSGGELFF
TRBV3-1/TRBV3-2	13	few	TRBJ1-2	NA	TGTGCCAGCAGCCCGCCAGGGGCGGGTGGCTACACCTTC	CASSPPGAGGYTF
TRBV6-5	14	NA	TRBJ2-7	TRBD1	TGTGCCAGCACTAGGACAGGGGCCTCCTACGAGCAGTACTTC	CASTRTGASYEQYF
TRBV28	16	NA	TRBJ2-2	TRBD2	TGTGCCAGCAGCCACCCAGCGGGAGGAGGGACCGGGGAGCTGTTTTTT	CASSHPAGGGTGELFF
TRBV11-3	15	NA	TRBJ2-7	NA	TGTGCCAGCAGCCCCCGTCGGGGGGCGGCGGGGGAGCAGTACTTC	CASSPRRGAAGEQYF
TRBV29-1	12	few	TRBJ1-2	NA	TGCAGCGTTGAAGAACCAAACAGAAGATACACCTTC	CSVEEPNRRYTF
TRBV30	16	NA	TRBJ1-6	TRBD1	TGTGCCTGGAATATTCGTTCAGGGGGCTGGAGTTCACCCCTCCACTTT	CAWNIRSGGWSSPLHF
TRBV7-3	13	NA	TRBJ1-1	NA	TGTGCCAGCAGTCCTACAGGGAACACTGAAGCTTTCTTT	CASSPTGNTEAFF
TRBV7-9	16	NA	TRBJ2-4	TRBD1	TGTGCCAGCAGCCCTTGGACAGGGGGGTCCAAAAACATTCAGTACTTC	CASSPWTGGSKNIQYF
TRBV5-6	16	NA	TRBJ1-2	TRBD1	TGTGCCAGCAGCTTTTTGGGACAGGGGGCGGTCTTTGGCTACACCTTC	CASSFLGQGAVFGYTF
TRBV11-1	14	NA	TRBJ1-1	TRBD1	TGTGCCAGCAGCTTAAACAGGGGGAACACTGAAGCTTTCTTT	CASSLNRGNTEAFF
TRBV18	14	NA	TRBJ2-1	TRBD2	TGTGCCAGCTCACATGTTACGGGAGGCAATGAGCAGTTCTTC	CASSHVTGGNEQFF
TRBV18	14	NA	TRBJ1-2	TRBD1	TGTGCCAGCTCAATTGACAGGGGGCCCGATGGCTACACCTTC	CASSIDRGPDGYTF
TRBV7-2	16	NA	TRBJ2-3	TRBD2	TGTGCCAGCAGCTTAGAGGCGGGAGCTAGCACAGATACGCAGTATTTT	CASSLEAGASTDTQYF
TRBV9	15	NA	TRBJ2-7	TRBD1	TGTGCCAGCAGCAGCCTAGGACAGGGTTGGGACGAGCAGTACTTC	CASSSLGQGWDEQYF
TRBV20-1	15	few	TRBJ1-1	TRBD1	TGCAGTGCTAATGACAGGGGGAACATGAACACTGAAGCTTTCTTT	CSANDRGNMNTEAFF
TRBV19	15	NA	TRBJ1-2	TRBD1	TGTGCCAGTAGTACCGGACAGGGCGCGGCGATTGGCTACACCTTC	CASSTGQGAAIGYTF
TRBV2	13	NA	TRBJ1-2	NA	TGTGCCAGCACGGTATCCCCCCGAAGTGGCTACACCTTC	CASTVSPRSGYTF
TRBV7-9	15	few	TRBJ1-4	TRBD1	TGTGCCAGCAGCTTAGGTACAGGGGAGAATGAAAAACTGTTTTTT	CASSLGTGENEKLFF
TRBV4-3	14	NA	TRBJ1-1	TRBD1	TGCGCCAGCAGCTCGGGACAGGGGGCTTCGGAAGCTTTCTTT	CASSSGQGASEAFF
TRBV7-8	13	NA	TRBJ2-1	NA	TGTGCCAGCAGCACACACAGCGGGAATGAGCAGTTCTTC	CASSTHSGNEQFF
TRBV6-1	14	NA	TRBJ1-5	NA	TGTGCCAGCAGTGAAGTCCAGGGAAATCAGCCCCAGCATTTT	CASSEVQGNQPQHF